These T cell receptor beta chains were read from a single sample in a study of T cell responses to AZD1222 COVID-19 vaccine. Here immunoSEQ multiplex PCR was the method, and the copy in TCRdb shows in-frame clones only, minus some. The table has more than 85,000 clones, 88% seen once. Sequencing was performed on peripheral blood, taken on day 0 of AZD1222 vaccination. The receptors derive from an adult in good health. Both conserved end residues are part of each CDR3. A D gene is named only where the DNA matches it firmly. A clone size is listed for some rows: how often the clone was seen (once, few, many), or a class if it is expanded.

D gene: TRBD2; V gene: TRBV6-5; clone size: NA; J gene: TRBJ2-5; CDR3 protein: CASSLQRGETQYF; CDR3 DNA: TGTGCCAGCAGTCTACAGCGGGGAGAGACCCAGTACTTC
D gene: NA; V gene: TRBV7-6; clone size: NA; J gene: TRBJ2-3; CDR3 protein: CASSNRDPVNTQYF; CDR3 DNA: TGTGCCAGCAGCAACCGGGACCCAGTGAACACGCAGTATTTT
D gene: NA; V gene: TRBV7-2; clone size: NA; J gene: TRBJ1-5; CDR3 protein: CASSFGPGEPQHF; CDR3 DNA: TGTGCCAGCAGCTTTGGGCCTGGCGAGCCCCAGCATTTT
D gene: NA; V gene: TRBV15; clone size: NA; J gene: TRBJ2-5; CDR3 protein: CATSRAGGQETQYF; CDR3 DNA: TGTGCCACCAGCAGAGCTGGGGGGCAAGAGACCCAGTACTTC
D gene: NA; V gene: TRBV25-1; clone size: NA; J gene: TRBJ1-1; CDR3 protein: CASSDSQFLGTEAFF; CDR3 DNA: TGTGCCAGCAGTGACTCACAATTTTTGGGGACTGAAGCTTTCTTT
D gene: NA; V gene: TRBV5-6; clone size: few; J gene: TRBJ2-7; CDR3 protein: CASSLAAGKREQYF; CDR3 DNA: TGTGCCAGCAGCTTGGCGGCAGGGAAAAGGGAGCAGTACTTC
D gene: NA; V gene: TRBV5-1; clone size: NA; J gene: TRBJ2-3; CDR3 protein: CASSPGTDTQYF; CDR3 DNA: TGCGCCAGCAGCCCCGGGACAGATACGCAGTATTTT
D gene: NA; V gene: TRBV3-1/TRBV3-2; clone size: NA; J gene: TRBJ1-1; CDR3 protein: CASSQLGQYEAFF; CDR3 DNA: TGTGCCAGCAGCCAATTAGGACAGTATGAAGCTTTCTTT
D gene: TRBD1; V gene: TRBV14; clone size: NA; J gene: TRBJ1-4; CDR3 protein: CASSLRQGFNEKLFF; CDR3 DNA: TGTGCCAGCAGCCTTCGACAGGGTTTTAATGAAAAACTGTTTTTT
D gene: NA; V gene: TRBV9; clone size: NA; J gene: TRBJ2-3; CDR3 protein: CASSVVGGYSTDTQYF; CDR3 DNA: TGTGCCAGCAGCGTAGTTGGGGGCTATAGCACAGATACGCAGTATTTT
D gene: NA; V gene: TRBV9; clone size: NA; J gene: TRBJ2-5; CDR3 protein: CASTWLGRETQYF; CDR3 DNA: TGTGCCAGCACCTGGTTGGGGCGGGAGACCCAGTACTTC
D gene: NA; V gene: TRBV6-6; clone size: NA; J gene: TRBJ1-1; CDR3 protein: CASSYLGGTDTEAFF; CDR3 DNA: TGTGCCAGCAGTTACTTGGGGGGGACGGACACTGAAGCTTTCTTT
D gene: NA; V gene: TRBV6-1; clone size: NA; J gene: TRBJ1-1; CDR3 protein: CASSEALPTASNTEAFF; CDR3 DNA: TGTGCCAGCAGTGAAGCGCTTCCTACAGCTTCGAACACTGAAGCTTTCTTT
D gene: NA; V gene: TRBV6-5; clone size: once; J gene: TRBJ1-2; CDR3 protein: CASSTLGGTMSGYTF; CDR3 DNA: TGTGCCAGCAGTACCTTGGGGGGGACGATGTCGGGCTACACCTTC
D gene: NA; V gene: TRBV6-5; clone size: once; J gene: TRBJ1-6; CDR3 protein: CASSYTAYNSPLHF; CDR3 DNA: TGTGCCAGCAGTTATACGGCCTATAATTCACCCCTCCACTTT